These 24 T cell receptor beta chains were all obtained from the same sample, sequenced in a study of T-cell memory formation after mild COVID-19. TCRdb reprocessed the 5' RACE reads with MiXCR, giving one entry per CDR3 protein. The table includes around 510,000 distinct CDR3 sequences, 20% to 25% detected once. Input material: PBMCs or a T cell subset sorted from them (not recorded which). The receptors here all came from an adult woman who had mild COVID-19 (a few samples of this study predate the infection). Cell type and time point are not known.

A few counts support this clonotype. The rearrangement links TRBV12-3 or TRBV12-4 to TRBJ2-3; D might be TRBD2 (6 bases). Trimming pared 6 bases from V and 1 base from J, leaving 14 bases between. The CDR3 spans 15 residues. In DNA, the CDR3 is TGTGCCAGCAGCGGACTATTCCGGCGCACAGATACGCAGTATTTT. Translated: CASSGLFRRTDTQYF.

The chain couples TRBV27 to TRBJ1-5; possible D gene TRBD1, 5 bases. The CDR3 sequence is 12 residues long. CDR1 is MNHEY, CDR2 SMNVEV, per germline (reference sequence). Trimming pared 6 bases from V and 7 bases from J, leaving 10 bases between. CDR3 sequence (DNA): TGTGCCAGCAGGGTTGGGGACCAGCCCCAGCATTTT. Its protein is CASRVGDQPQHF.

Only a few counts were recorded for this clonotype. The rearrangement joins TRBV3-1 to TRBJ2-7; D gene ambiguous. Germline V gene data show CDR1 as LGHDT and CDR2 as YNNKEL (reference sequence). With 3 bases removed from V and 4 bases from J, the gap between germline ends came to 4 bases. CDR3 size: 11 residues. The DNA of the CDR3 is TGTGCCAGCAGCCACATTTACGAGCAGTACTTC. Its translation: CASSHIYEQYF.

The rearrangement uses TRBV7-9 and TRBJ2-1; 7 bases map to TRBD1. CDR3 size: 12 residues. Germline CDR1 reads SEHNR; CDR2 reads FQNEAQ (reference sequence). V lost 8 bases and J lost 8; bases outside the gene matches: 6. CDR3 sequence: CASDLRGHEQFF. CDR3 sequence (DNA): TGTGCCAGCGACCTTAGGGGGCATGAGCAGTTCTTC.

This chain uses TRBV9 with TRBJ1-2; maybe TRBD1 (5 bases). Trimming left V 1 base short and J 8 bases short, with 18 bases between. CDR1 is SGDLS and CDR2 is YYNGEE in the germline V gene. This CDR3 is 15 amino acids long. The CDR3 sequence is CASSVSPSGGEGYTF. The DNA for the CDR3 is TGTGCCAGCAGCGTATCTCCCTCGGGGGGAGAGGGCTACACCTTC.

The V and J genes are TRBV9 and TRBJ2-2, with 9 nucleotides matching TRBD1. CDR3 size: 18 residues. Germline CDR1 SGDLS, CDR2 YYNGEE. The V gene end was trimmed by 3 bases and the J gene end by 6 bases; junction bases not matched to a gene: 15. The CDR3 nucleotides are TGTGCCAGCAGCGCACTGAGAGACAGGGGGTTGGAGGCCGGGGAGCTGTTTTTT. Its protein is CASSALRDRGLEAGELFF.

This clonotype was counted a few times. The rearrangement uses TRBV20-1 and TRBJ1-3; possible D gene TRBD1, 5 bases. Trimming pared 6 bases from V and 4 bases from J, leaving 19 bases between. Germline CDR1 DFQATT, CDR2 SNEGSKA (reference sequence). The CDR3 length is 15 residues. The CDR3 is CSARPASGLGNTIYF. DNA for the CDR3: TGCAGTGCCCGACCTGCTTCGGGGCTCGGAAACACCATATATTTT.

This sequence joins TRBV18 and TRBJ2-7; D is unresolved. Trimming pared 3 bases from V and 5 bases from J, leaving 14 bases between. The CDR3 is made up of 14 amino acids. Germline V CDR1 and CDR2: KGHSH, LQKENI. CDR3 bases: TGTGCCAGCTCACCTACCGGGTCTGGGGACGAGCAGTACTTC. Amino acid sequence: CASSPTGSGDEQYF.

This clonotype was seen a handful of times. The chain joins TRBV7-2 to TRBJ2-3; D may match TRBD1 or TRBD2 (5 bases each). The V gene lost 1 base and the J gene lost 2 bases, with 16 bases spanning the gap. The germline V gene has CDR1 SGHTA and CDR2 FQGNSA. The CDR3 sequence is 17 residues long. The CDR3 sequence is CASSLGRDRLPTDTQYF. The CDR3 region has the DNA TGTGCCAGCAGCTTAGGAAGGGACCGCCTACCCACAGATACGCAGTATTTT.

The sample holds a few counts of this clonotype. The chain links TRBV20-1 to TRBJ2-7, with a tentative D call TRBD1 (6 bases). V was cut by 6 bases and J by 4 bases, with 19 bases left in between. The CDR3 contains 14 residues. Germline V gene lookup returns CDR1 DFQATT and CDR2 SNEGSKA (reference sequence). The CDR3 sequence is CSALNPQQGYEQYF. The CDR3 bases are TGCAGTGCACTGAACCCTCAACAGGGATACGAGCAGTACTTC.

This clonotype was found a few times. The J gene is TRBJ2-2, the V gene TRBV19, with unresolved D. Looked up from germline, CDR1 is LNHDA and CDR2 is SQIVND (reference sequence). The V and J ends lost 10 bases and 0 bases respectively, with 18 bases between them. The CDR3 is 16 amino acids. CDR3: CATHLPNFANTGELFF. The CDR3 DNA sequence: TGTGCCACCCACCTACCGAATTTCGCGAACACCGGGGAGCTGTTTTTT.

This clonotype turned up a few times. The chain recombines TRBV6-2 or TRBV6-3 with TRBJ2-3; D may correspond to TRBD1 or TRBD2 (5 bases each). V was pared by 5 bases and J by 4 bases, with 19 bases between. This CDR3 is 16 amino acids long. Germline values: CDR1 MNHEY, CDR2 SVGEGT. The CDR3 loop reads CASSHGGGLGADTQYF. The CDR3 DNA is TGTGCCAGCAGTCACGGCGGCGGGTTAGGGGCAGATACGCAGTATTTT.

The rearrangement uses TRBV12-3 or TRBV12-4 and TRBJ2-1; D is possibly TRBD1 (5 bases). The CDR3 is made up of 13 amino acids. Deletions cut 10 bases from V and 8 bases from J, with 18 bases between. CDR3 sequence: CATNPTGGDEQFF. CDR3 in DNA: TGTGCCACCAACCCCACAGGTGGGGATGAGCAGTTCTTC.

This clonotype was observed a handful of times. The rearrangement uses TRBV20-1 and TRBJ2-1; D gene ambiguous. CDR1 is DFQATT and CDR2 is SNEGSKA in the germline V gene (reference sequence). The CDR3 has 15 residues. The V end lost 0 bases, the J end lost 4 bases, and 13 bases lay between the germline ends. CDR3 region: CSARDEDGLYNEQFF. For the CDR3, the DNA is TGCAGTGCTAGAGATGAGGACGGGCTTTACAATGAGCAGTTCTTC.

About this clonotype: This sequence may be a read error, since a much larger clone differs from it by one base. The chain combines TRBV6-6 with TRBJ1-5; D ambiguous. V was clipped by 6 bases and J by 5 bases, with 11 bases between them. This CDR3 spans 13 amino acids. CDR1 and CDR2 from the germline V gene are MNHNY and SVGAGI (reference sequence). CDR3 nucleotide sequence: TGTGCCAGCAGCCCCCGGTGGGATCAGCCCCAGCATTTT. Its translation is CASSPRWDQPQHF.

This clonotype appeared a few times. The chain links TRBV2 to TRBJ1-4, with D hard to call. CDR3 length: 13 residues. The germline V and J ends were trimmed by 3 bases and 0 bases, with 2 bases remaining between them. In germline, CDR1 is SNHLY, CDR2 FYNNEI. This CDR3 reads CASSDPTNEKLFF. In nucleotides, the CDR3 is TGTGCCAGCAGTGATCCAACTAATGAAAAACTGTTTTTT.

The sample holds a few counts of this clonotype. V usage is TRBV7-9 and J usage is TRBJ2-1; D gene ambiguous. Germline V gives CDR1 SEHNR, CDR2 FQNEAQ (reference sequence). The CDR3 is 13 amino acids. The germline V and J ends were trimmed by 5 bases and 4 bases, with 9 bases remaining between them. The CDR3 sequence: CASSRMQYNEQFF. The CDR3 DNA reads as TGTGCCAGCAGCCGGATGCAATACAATGAGCAGTTCTTC.

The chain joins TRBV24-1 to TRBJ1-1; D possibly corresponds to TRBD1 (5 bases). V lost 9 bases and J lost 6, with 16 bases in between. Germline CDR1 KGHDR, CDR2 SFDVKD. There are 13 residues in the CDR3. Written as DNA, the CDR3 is TGTGCCACCTCACCGGGGCCTGCGGCTGAAGCTTTCTTT. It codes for CATSPGPAAEAFF.

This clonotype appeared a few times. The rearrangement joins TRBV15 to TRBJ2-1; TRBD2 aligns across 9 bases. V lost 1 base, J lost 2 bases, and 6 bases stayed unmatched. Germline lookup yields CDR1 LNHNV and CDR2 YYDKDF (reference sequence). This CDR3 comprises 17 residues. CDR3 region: CATSRGGAGGAYNEQFF. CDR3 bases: TGTGCCACCAGCAGAGGAGGAGCGGGGGGCGCCTACAATGAGCAGTTCTTC. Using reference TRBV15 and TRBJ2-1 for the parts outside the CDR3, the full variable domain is DAMVIQNPRYQVTQFGKPVTLSCSQTLNHNVMYWYQQKSSQAPKLLFHYYDKDFNNEADTPDNFQSRRPNTSFCFLDIRSPGLGDTAMYLCATSRGGAGGAYNEQFFGPGTRLTVL.

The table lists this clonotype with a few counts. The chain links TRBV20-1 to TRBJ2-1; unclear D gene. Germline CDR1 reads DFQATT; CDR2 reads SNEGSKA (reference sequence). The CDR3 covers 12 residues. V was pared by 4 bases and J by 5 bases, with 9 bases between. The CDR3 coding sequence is TGCAGTGCTATAGACAAGGACAATGAGCAGTTCTTC. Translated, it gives CSAIDKDNEQFF.

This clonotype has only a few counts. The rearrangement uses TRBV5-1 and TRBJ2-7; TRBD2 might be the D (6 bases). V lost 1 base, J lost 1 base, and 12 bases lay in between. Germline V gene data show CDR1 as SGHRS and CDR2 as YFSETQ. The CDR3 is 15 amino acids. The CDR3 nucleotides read TGCGCCAGCAGCTTGAGGTGGGGGGAGTCCTACGAGCAGTACTTC. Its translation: CASSLRWGESYEQYF.

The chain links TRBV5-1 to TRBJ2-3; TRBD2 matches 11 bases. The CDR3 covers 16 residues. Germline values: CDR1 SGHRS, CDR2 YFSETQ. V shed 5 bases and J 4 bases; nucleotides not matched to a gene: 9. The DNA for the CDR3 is TGCGCCAGCAGGAGAAGTGTAGCGGGAGGGCCAGATACGCAGTATTTT. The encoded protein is CASRRSVAGGPDTQYF.

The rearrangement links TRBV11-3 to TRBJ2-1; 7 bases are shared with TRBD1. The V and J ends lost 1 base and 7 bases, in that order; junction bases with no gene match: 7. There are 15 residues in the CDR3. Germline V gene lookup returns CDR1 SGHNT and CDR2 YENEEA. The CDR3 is CASSLVTGAGNEQFF. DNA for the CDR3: TGTGCCAGCAGCTTAGTAACAGGGGCTGGTAATGAGCAGTTCTTC.

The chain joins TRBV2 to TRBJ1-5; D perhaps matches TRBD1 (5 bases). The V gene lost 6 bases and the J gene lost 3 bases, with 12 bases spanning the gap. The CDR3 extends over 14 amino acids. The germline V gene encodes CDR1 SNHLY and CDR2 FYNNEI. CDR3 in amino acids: CASRRGGTNQPQHF. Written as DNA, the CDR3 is TGTGCCAGCAGACGTGGGGGGACCAATCAGCCCCAGCATTTT.